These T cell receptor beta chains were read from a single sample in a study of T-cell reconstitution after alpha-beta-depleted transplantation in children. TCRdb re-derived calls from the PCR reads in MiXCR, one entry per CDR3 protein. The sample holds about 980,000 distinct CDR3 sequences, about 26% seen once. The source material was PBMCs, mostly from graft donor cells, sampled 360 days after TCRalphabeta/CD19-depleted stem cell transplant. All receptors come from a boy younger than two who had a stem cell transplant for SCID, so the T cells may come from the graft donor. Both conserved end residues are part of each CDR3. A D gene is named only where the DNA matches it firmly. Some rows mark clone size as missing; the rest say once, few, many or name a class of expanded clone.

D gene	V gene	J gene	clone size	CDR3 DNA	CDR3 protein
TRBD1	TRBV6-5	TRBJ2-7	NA	TGTGCCAGCACTTCCACCGGGACAGGGGGCAGCGAGCAGTACTTC	CASTSTGTGGSEQYF
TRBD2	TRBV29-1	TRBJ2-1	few	TGCAGCGTTAAAACTAGCGGGCGAAGATCCTTGAGCTCCTACAATGAGCAGTTCTTC	CSVKTSGRRSLSSYNEQFF
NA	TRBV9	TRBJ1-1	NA	TGTGCCAGCAGCGCCGACCGACAGTATCTGGGCACTGAAGCTTTCTTT	CASSADRQYLGTEAFF
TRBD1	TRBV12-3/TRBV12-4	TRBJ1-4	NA	TGTGCCAGCAGTACTAGGGACAGACCAACTAATGAAAAACTGTTTTTT	CASSTRDRPTNEKLFF
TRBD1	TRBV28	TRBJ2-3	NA	TGTGCCAGCAGTTTATGGGCCTCCGGGACAGGGGGTTCAGATACGCAGTATTTT	CASSLWASGTGGSDTQYF
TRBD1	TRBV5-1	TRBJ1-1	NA	TGCGCCAGCAGCTTGGGGGACAGGGGGCACACTGAAGCTTTCTTT	CASSLGDRGHTEAFF
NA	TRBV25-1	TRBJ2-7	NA	TGTGCCAGCGAGGCCTTTCCCTACGAGCAGTACTTC	CASEAFPYEQYF
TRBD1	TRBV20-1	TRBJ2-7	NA	TGCAGTGCTCTGACAGGGGGGGTGAGCGAGCAGTACTTC	CSALTGGVSEQYF
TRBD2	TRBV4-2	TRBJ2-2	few	TGTGCCAGCAGCCAAGAGGGACTAGCGGGGGGAAAGCTGTTTTTT	CASSQEGLAGGKLFF
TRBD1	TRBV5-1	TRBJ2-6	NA	TGCGCCAGCAGCTGGTCCCCCGGACAGGGGGCTGGGGCCAACGTCCTGACTTTC	CASSWSPGQGAGANVLTF
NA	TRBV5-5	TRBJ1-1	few	TGTGCCAGCAGCTTGGGGGCCGGCCAGGGGCGTCGCACTGAAGCTTTCTTT	CASSLGAGQGRRTEAFF
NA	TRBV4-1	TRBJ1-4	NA	TGCGCCAGCAGCCAAGTAGGTGGATCTAATGAAAAACTGTTTTTT	CASSQVGGSNEKLFF
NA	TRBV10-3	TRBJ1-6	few	TGTGCCATCAGCCGGGACACAACGTCGGGTTCACCCCTCCACTTT	CAISRDTTSGSPLHF
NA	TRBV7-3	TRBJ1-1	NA	TGTGCCAGCAGCTTAATCCCGGGACTGACGAACACTGAAGCTTTCTTT	CASSLIPGLTNTEAFF
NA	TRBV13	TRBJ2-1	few	TGTGCCAGCAGCTTAATCCGGACAGCCAATGAGCAGTTCTTC	CASSLIRTANEQFF
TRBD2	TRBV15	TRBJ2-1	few	TGTGCCACCAGCAGAGTCCGCGGGAGTGAGCAGTTCTTC	CATSRVRGSEQFF
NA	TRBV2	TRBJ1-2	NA	TGTGCCAGCAGTGAAGGTGGGACGCGTCCTTATGGCTACACCTTC	CASSEGGTRPYGYTF
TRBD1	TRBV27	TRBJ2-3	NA	TGTGCCAGCAGTCCTTTTCCCCGTACAGGGGGGACAGATACGCAGTATTTT	CASSPFPRTGGTDTQYF
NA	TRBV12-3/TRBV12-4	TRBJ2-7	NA	TGTGCCAGCAGTTCGCAGGGCCCGGACGAGCAGTACTTC	CASSSQGPDEQYF
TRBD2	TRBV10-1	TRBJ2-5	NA	TGCGCCAGCAGTGCTTCTAGCGGGGCTCAAGAGACCCAGTACTTC	CASSASSGAQETQYF
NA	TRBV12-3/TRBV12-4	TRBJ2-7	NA	TGTGCCAGCAGTCCCCGTCCAGGGTTGCACGAGCAGTACTTC	CASSPRPGLHEQYF
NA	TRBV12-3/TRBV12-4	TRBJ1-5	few	TGTGCCAGCAGTTCCCTGGGTCAGCCCCAGCATTTT	CASSSLGQPQHF
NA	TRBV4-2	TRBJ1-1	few	TGTGCCAGCAGCCTCTTGGAACAGGGCAGAGCTTTCTTT	CASSLLEQGRAFF
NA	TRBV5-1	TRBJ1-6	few	TGCGCCAGCAGCCGGGGGACGGTTCTTTCACCCCTCCACTTT	CASSRGTVLSPLHF
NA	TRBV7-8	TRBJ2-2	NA	TGTGCCAGCAGGGGAACAGGGATAGTTCACACCGGGGAGCTGTTTTTT	CASRGTGIVHTGELFF
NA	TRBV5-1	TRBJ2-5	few	TGCGCCAGCAGCTTGGTAAGGTTCCAAGGCGGAGAGACCCAGTACTTC	CASSLVRFQGGETQYF
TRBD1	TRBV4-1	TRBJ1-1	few	TGCGCCAGCAGCCAAGATTACAGGGGTCCGAGGGGGAACACTGAAGCTTTCTTT	CASSQDYRGPRGNTEAFF
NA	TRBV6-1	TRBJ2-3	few	TGTGCCAGCACCCGTGGAAAGGGAACGGCGCAGTATTTT	CASTRGKGTAQYF
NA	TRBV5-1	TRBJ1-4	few	TGCGCCAGCGGGCAGGGACGGATTAATGAAAAACTGTTTTTT	CASGQGRINEKLFF
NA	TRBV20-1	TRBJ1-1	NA	TGCAGTGCTAGATGGAAGGGGATACTCATGAACACTGAAGCTTTCTTT	CSARWKGILMNTEAFF
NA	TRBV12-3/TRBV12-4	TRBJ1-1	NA	TGTGCCAGCAGTTTTTATCTAGGGGTTGGCACTGAAGCTTTCTTT	CASSFYLGVGTEAFF
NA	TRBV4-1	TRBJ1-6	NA	TGCGCCAGCAGCCCGTTAGGAGGGTTAAATTCACCCCTCCACTTT	CASSPLGGLNSPLHF
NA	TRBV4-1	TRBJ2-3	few	TGCGCCAGCAGCCAACAGGGGAAAGGTGTTTCCTATACGCAGTATTTT	CASSQQGKGVSYTQYF
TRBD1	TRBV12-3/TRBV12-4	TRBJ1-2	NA	TGTGCCAGCAGTCCCCGACAGGGGATCGCATACTATGGCTACACCTTC	CASSPRQGIAYYGYTF
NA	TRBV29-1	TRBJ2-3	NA	TGCAGCGTTGAACGGCGGTCTCGTAGCACAGATACGCAGTATTTT	CSVERRSRSTDTQYF
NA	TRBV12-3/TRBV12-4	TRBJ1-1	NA	TGTGCCAGTTCCGGGACGGCTCGACCCGCTGAAGCTTTCTTT	CASSGTARPAEAFF
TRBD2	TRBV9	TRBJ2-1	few	TGTGCCAGCAGCGTAGGCCTAGGACTAGCGGGGGGGCCCGTCGAAAATGAGCAGTTCTTC	CASSVGLGLAGGPVENEQFF
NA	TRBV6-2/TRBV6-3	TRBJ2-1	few	TGTGCCAGCAGTCCCCCCGTAAATGAGCAGTTCTTC	CASSPPVNEQFF
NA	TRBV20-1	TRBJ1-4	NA	TGCAGTGCTAGAGATCCGACAGGCCCATTGGTTGGGAAACTGTTTTTT	CSARDPTGPLVGKLFF
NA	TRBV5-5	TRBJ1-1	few	TGTGCCAGCAGCTTGACAGGTTGGGGAGGCACTGAAGCTTTCTTT	CASSLTGWGGTEAFF
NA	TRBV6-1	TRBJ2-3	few	TGTGCCAGCAGCCCCCCCTTTGGGACCACACCAGATACGCAGTATTTT	CASSPPFGTTPDTQYF
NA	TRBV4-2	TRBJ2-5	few	TGTGCCAGCAGCCTCGCGGACGGAATTGACGAGACCCAGTACTTC	CASSLADGIDETQYF
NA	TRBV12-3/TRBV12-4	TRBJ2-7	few	TGTGCCAGCAGTCCGACGACAGTGCCCTACGAGCAGTACTTC	CASSPTTVPYEQYF
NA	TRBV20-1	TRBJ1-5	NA	TGCAGTGCTAGAGATCCAGGCAATCAGCCCCAGCATTTT	CSARDPGNQPQHF
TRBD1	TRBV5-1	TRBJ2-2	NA	TGCGCCAGCAGCCAGACAGGGGGCGACACCGGGGAGCTGTTTTTT	CASSQTGGDTGELFF